Listed here is a single T cell receptor beta chain. Its antigen remains unknown. The data are from a study of OX40 agonist ivuxolimab in advanced cancers. Across the study: Patients were given ivuxolimab, an antibody that agonizes OX40 (CD134). It was permissible to have had prior anti-PD-1, anti-PD-L1 or anti-CTLA-4 therapy, and around 40% had some. General study points: Among the least clonally expanded were partial responders at 0.1-3.0 mg/kg.

Blood was sampled at baseline, cycle 4 day 1, and cycle 7 day 1. TCRdb keeps only in-frame clones here, not all; method: immunoSEQ multiplex PCR. This table holds 65,000 to 90,000 clones, around 80% found once. The junction had 9 bases not matched to a gene; V was cut back by 4 bases and J by 7 bases. The CDR3 contains 16 residues. Germline lookup yields CDR1 KGHSH and CDR2 LQKENI. This specimen was CD4+ or CD8+ T cells sorted from blood, taken in a trial of the OX40 agonist ivuxolimab. This TCR came from an adult with an advanced solid tumor such as melanoma, head and neck, liver or kidney cancer. The chain employs TRBV18 and TRBJ1-4, with 10 bases that match TRBD1. This CDR3 reads CASSLGTGEDGEKLFF. The CDR3 bases are TGTGCCAGCTCACTGGGGACAGGGGAAGATGGTGAAAAACTGTTTTTT.